This TCR beta chain was identified during a study of T cells in Graves' hyperthyroidism and ophthalmopathy. Broader study findings: Blood shared most expanded thyroid clonotypes above 0.001.

In germline, CDR1 is SGHRS, CDR2 YFSETQ. This CDR3 region has 12 residues. No ophthalmopathy progression within 18 months constituted stable Graves' hyperthyroidism. Out of 10 ml of fresh peripheral blood came the PBMCs. Details on this clonotype: Its specificity is not known. Its ends do not fully match the called genes, so a read error is possible.

TCR beta CDR3 regions were amplified from RNA. The primer set for the first-round RT-PCR of the TCR CDR3 was HTBI. TCRdb called the multiplex PCR reads again in MiXCR, with one record for every CDR3 protein. The sample holds hundreds of thousands of distinct CDR3 sequences, roughly 40% seen once. The specimen sequenced was blood. The V call is TRBV5-1, the J call TRBJ1-1, with a tentative D call TRBD1 (6 bases). The receptor was isolated from a man younger than 30 with Graves' hyperthyroidism. The CDR3 protein is CAGSFQGTEAFF. The CDR3 DNA is TGCGCCGGCAGCTTTCAGGGGACTGAAGCTTTCTTT.